This is a list of T cell receptor beta chains from one sample in a study of T cell repertoires in cytomegalovirus infection. Each CDR3 protein is one row after TCRdb ran MiXCR on the reads. Of 50,000 to 65,000 distinct CDR3 sequences listed, around a fifth are singletons. Which antigens these TCRs recognize remains unknown. The sequencing here drew on CD8+ T cells from cultured PBMCs, taken from culture after CMV antigen stimulation. These receptors all stem from a human donor in good health (CMV status not recorded). Some clones in this sample may be carry-over from other donors' samples. Each CDR3 is given without its conserved first and last residue. Fields, in order: V gene, CDR3 protein.

TRBV20-1,SALAGTDTQY
TRBV7-2,ASSLDTGAEQY
TRBV7-9,ASSRLQGRYEQF
TRBV12-3/TRBV12-4,ASTQGDRAYEQY
TRBV6-5,ASSYGRAYEQY
TRBV15,ATSRIAGGTDTQY
TRBV9,ASSPGTPLYEQY
TRBV7-7,ASSLALGDNEQF
TRBV6-5,ASSLAGSTDTQY
TRBV7-6,ASSSIPGTASSGNTIY
TRBV24-1,ATSTRGKEVEQF
TRBV28,ASSLAGARETQY
TRBV20-1,SARDQTSGGGFTGELF
TRBV7-3,ASSWGFEYPSSYNEQF
TRBV11-3,ASSSSSGRGYNEQF
TRBV7-3,ASSLNRGGANEQF
TRBV27,ASSLSTGYGYT
TRBV12-3/TRBV12-4,ASSLGNQPQH
TRBV7-3,ASSQQGGTEAF